The 21 T cell receptor beta chains in this list originate from one sample, sequenced in a study of T cells in tumors after PD-1 blockade. Generated by immunoSEQ multiplex PCR, the TCRdb table keeps only in-frame clones and is missing some. The profile shows more than 40,000 clones, over 70% of them singletons. This material consisted of PBMCs, taken before anti-PD-1 treatment. The receptors come from a human donor with basal cell carcinoma.

The CDR3 sequence: CASSTTKGDAGELFF. The CDR3, as DNA: TGTGCCAGCAGCACTACTAAGGGGGACGCCGGGGAGCTGTTTTTT. The chain combines TRBV7-9 with TRBJ2-2; possible D gene TRBD1, 6 bases. Per germline, CDR1 SEHNR and CDR2 FQNEAQ (reference sequence). Trimming took 5 bases from V and 6 from J, leaving 16 bases between them. The CDR3 loop spans 15 amino acids.

V usage is TRBV7-2 and J usage is TRBJ2-7; the match to TRBD2 covers 9 bases. Germline V CDR1 and CDR2: SGHTA, FQGNSA. V lost 4 bases and J lost 3; bases outside the gene matches: 4. The CDR3 totals 14 residues. CDR3 residues: CASSYQAGGYEQYF. CDR3 coding DNA: TGTGCCAGCAGCTATCAAGCGGGGGGCTACGAGCAGTACTTC.

This clone came up once. V gene TRBV18 combines with J gene TRBJ2-1; D is unresolved. The V end was cut by 1 base, the J end by 15 bases, with 13 bases between. The CDR3 covers 12 residues. Germline CDR1 and CDR2: KGHSH and LQKENI. This chain's CDR3 is CASSPLGDEPFF. CDR3 bases: TGTGCCAGCTCACCACTGGGTGATGAACCGTTCTTC.

The V gene is TRBV5-1, the J gene TRBJ2-1; the match to TRBD2 covers 9 bases. With V trimmed by 0 bases and J by 8 bases, 6 bases remained unmatched. Germline V gene data show CDR1 as SGHRS and CDR2 as YFSETQ. The CDR3 totals 15 residues. The CDR3 sequence is CASSLGRGGADEQFF. CDR3 coding DNA: TGCGCCAGCAGCTTGGGGCGCGGGGGGGCAGATGAGCAGTTCTTC. The entire variable domain, with the rest obtained from reference TRBV5-1 and TRBJ2-1, is as follows: KAGVTQTPRYLIKTRGQQVTLSCSPISGHRSVSWYQQTPGQGLQFLFEYFSETQRNKGNFPGRFSGRQFSNSRSEMNVSTLELGDSALYLCASSLGRGGADEQFFGPGTRLTVL.

This clone has a single count. The CDR3 sequence is CASSFEQGPDNEQFF. CDR3 DNA: TGTGCCAGCAGTTTCGAACAGGGGCCGGACAATGAGCAGTTCTTC. This chain uses TRBV27 with TRBJ2-1, with 7 bases aligning to TRBD1. This CDR3 is 15 amino acids long. The germline V gene encodes CDR1 MNHEY and CDR2 SMNVEV (reference sequence). V lost 3 bases to trimming and J lost 5 bases; unmatched junction nucleotides: 7.

J is TRBJ1-5 and V is TRBV29-1; the match to TRBD1 covers 8 bases. Germline V lookup: CDR1 SQVTM, CDR2 ANQGSEA. Trimming removed 7 bases from V and 5 bases from J; junction bases left unmatched: 4. The CDR3 loop spans 12 amino acids. The CDR3 nucleotides are TGCAGCGCGGGACAGGTGGATCAGCCCCAGCATTTT. It is translated as CSAGQVDQPQHF.

V gene TRBV10-3 combines with J gene TRBJ2-5; D is undetermined. In germline, CDR1 is ENHRY, CDR2 SYGVKD. CDR3 length: 12 amino acids. Trimming removed 5 bases from V and 2 bases from J, with 6 bases in between. CDR3 sequence reads: CAISYSQETQYF. CDR3 in DNA: TGTGCCATCAGTTACAGTCAAGAGACCCAGTACTTC.

The V call is TRBV7-8, the J call TRBJ1-1, with D unresolved. Germline assignment: CDR1 SGHVS and CDR2 FQNEAQ. This CDR3 is 13 amino acids long. Between the trimmed V and J ends, which lost 3 bases and 2 bases, there was a span of 7 bases. DNA of the CDR3: TGTGCCAGCAGCTTTCGTGCTAACACTGAAGCTTTCTTT. Translation: CASSFRANTEAFF. The whole variable domain, remainder taken from reference TRBV7-8 and TRBJ1-1, is GAGVSQSPRYKVAKRGQDVALRCDPISGHVSLFWYQQALGQGPEFLTYFQNEAQLDKSGLPSDRFFAERPEGSVSTLKIQRTQQEDSAVYLCASSFRANTEAFFGQGTRLTVV.

As to this clone: Different DNA sequences within this sample yield the same CDR3. The CDR3 reads CSVEGSYPKNIQYF. CDR3 in DNA: TGCAGCGTTGAAGGGTCCTATCCCAAAAACATTCAGTACTTC. The J gene is TRBJ2-4, the V gene TRBV29-1; D ambiguous. CDR3 length: 14 residues. Germline values: CDR1 SQVTM, CDR2 ANQGSEA. V lost 1 base and J lost 2, with 9 bases in between.

This chain connects TRBV2 to TRBJ1-5; D not resolved. This CDR3 has 14 residues. Trimming removed 4 bases at V and 2 bases at J, with 9 bases between. Germline lookup yields CDR1 SNHLY and CDR2 FYNNEI. This chain's CDR3 is CASSGEVGNQPQHF. As DNA, the CDR3 is TGTGCCAGCAGTGGAGAAGTTGGCAATCAGCCCCAGCATTTT. The whole variable domain, remainder taken from reference TRBV2 and TRBJ1-5, is EPEVTQTPSHQVTQMGQEVILRCVPISNHLYFYWYRQILGQKVEFLVSFYNNEISEKSEIFDDQFSVERPDGSNFTLKIRSTKLEDSAMYFCASSGEVGNQPQHFGDGTRLSIL.

The chain has TRBV30 and TRBJ1-2; the match to TRBD1 covers 9 bases. The CDR3 contains 14 residues. The ends lost 1 base at V and 8 bases at J; junction bases unmatched: 8. Germline CDR1 reads GTSNPN; CDR2 reads SVGIG (reference sequence). The CDR3 nucleotides read TGTGCCTGGAGTGGGGACAGGGTGATTCGGGGCTACACCTTC. Translating it yields CAWSGDRVIRGYTF.

V is TRBV9 and J is TRBJ2-3, with TRBD2 as a possible D gene (6 bases). This CDR3 has 14 amino acids. Germline CDR1 reads SGDLS; CDR2 reads YYNGEE. The V end lost 4 bases, the J end lost 3 bases, and 12 bases lay between the germline ends. The CDR3 spells CASSSRGATDTQYF. CDR3 DNA sequence: TGTGCCAGCAGCTCCCGCGGGGCAACAGATACGCAGTATTTT.

The gene calls are TRBV10-3 and TRBJ1-1; no clear D. Germline lookup yields CDR1 ENHRY and CDR2 SYGVKD. CDR3 size: 11 residues. With 2 bases removed from V and 5 bases from J, the gap between germline ends came to 3 bases. CDR3 loop: CAISERTEAFF. CDR3 in DNA: TGTGCCATCAGTGAGCGGACTGAAGCTTTCTTT.

The V gene is TRBV12-1, the J gene TRBJ2-3. TRBV12-1 is given as a pseudogene. This CDR3 has 15 residues. Here the CDR3 reads CASSSPRGGTDTQYF. The CDR3 bases are TGTGCCAGCAGCTCTCCTAGGGGGGGCACAGATACGCAGTATTTT.

About this clone itself: The same CDR3 also results from other DNA sequences found in this sample. The rearrangement joins TRBV30 to TRBJ2-7; a weak D match, TRBD2 (5 bases). V lost 2 bases, J lost 7 bases, and 12 bases lay in between. Germline CDR1 GTSNPN, CDR2 SVGIG (reference sequence). The CDR3 has 12 amino acids. The DNA of the CDR3 is TGTGCCTGGAGTACGGGAACGGGGGAGCAGTACTTC. This gives the protein CAWSTGTGEQYF.

The rearrangement uses TRBV19 and TRBJ1-2; D might be TRBD1 (6 bases). Trimming left V 2 bases short and J 5 bases short, with 15 bases between. The CDR3 has 15 amino acids. The germline V gene encodes CDR1 LNHDA and CDR2 SQIVND (reference sequence). The CDR3: CASSIQGTFRYGYTF. The DNA of the CDR3 is TGTGCCAGTAGTATACAGGGGACGTTTCGTTATGGCTACACCTTC.

The genes are TRBV6-5 and TRBJ2-1; D unclear. V was trimmed by 5 bases and J by 2 bases, leaving 7 bases between them. The CDR3 covers 13 residues. Germline CDR1 and CDR2: MNHEY and SVGAGI. CDR3 nucleotide sequence: TGTGCCAGCAGTAAGGAAACCTACAATGAGCAGTTCTTC. Its translation: CASSKETYNEQFF.

Here the CDR3 reads CASSLKLGSGNTIYF. CDR3 DNA sequence: TGTGCCAGCAGCTTAAAACTCGGCTCTGGAAACACCATATATTTT. V usage is TRBV7-2 and J usage is TRBJ1-3; D not resolved. The germline V gene has CDR1 SGHTA and CDR2 FQGNSA. This CDR3 comprises 15 residues. V was shortened by 2 bases and J by 0 bases, with 8 bases between the two germline ends. Based on the CDR3 plus reference TRBV7-2 and TRBJ1-3, the full variable domain is GAGVSQSPSNKVTEKGKDVELRCDPISGHTALYWYRQSLGQGLEFLIYFQGNSAPDKSGLPSDRFSAERTGGSVSTLTIQRTQQEDSAVYLCASSLKLGSGNTIYFGEGSWLTVV.

In its sample, this clone was seen a few times. The chain employs TRBV3-1 (or the pseudogene TRBV3-2) and TRBJ2-7; TRBD1 agrees at 7 bases. The V gene end was trimmed by 1 base and the J gene end by 5 bases; junction bases not matched to a gene: 2. This CDR3 contains 13 residues. Germline V gives CDR1 LGHDT, CDR2 YNNKEL (reference sequence). The CDR3 is CASSQGDRDEQYF. The CDR3 region has the DNA TGTGCCAGCAGCCAAGGTGACAGGGACGAGCAGTACTTC.

This clone has just a few counts. The chain has TRBV5-1 and TRBJ1-3, with 8 nucleotides matching TRBD1. The CDR3 has 17 residues. V shed 4 bases and J 4 bases; nucleotides not matched to a gene: 13. The germline CDR1 and CDR2 sequences are SGHRS and YFSETQ. The CDR3 coding sequence is TGCGCCAGCAGCGCCTCCAGGGGGCGCACGCAGGGAAACACCATATATTTT. This codes for CASSASRGRTQGNTIYF.

V gene TRBV29-1 combines with J gene TRBJ1-1; a possible D gene is TRBD1 (5 bases). Germline CDR1 SQVTM, CDR2 ANQGSEA. This CDR3 region has 11 residues. Trimming pared 5 bases from V and 4 bases from J, leaving 8 bases between. CDR3: CSVYGGTEAFF. Here the CDR3 DNA reads TGCAGCGTTTACGGGGGCACTGAAGCTTTCTTT.